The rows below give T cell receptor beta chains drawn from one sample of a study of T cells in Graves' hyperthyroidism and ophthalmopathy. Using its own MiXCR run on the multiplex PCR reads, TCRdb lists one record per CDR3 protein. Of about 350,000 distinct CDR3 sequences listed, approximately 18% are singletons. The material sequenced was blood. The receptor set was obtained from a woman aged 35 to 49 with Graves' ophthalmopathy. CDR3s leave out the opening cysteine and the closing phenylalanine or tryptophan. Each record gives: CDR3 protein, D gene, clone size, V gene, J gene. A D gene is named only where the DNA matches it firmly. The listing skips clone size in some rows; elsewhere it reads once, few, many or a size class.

ATRRGWGEGQPQH	.	many	TRBV19	TRBJ1-5
ASSLVTRGLAATDEAF	.	many	TRBV12-3/TRBV12-4	TRBJ1-1
ASSQGGSVEAF	.	.	TRBV4-2	TRBJ1-1
ASPGLAKGVTGELF	TRBD2	many	TRBV6-1	TRBJ2-2
ASSPPGRDTGELF	.	.	TRBV18	TRBJ2-2
ASTIRDFAIQY	.	many	TRBV6-2/TRBV6-3	TRBJ2-4
ASGIGLGYGYT	.	many	TRBV5-1	TRBJ1-2
ASSYSMVGTSGWGTEAF	.	many	TRBV6-2/TRBV6-3	TRBJ1-1
ASSRRTSGTSYEQY	TRBD2	many	TRBV6-5	TRBJ2-7
ASSIAAGGHGELF	TRBD1	many	TRBV19	TRBJ2-2
ASSQSERTSGELF	.	few	TRBV3-1	TRBJ2-2
ATSSPWREETQY	.	many	TRBV15	TRBJ2-5
SALFGGTYEQY	.	.	TRBV20-1	TRBJ2-7
ASSRDRVNEQY	TRBD1	many	TRBV7-8	TRBJ2-7
ALGEGKGQPQH	.	many	TRBV24-1	TRBJ1-5
ASSELRHEQY	.	many	TRBV6-1	TRBJ2-7
SAQPPRGLSHEQY	.	many	TRBV20-1	TRBJ2-7
ASSQDRLIQY	.	many	TRBV3-1	TRBJ2-4
ASTDYYGYT	.	many	TRBV2	TRBJ1-2
ASKDRGLTYEQY	TRBD1	.	TRBV11-3	TRBJ2-7
SAGTVETQY	.	many	TRBV20-1	TRBJ2-5
ASSESQGGFWDPAGELF	.	few	TRBV2	TRBJ2-2
ATRDRNPLSNQPQH	TRBD1	many	TRBV15	TRBJ1-5
ASGDVYGYT	.	many	TRBV12-3/TRBV12-4	TRBJ1-2
ASSLQGVSYEQY	.	many	TRBV7-9	TRBJ2-7
ASSAGPLNIQY	.	many	TRBV9	TRBJ2-4
ASSEVSGQISNYGYT	.	many	TRBV6-1	TRBJ1-2
ASRYSYNEQF	.	many	TRBV5-1	TRBJ2-1
SAEIQETQY	.	many	TRBV20-1	TRBJ2-5
ASRGSGVYEQY	.	few	TRBV10-2	TRBJ2-7
ASRSTGGHTEAF	TRBD1	many	TRBV12-3/TRBV12-4	TRBJ1-1
ASSRRQGGYGYT	TRBD1	once	TRBV12-3/TRBV12-4	TRBJ1-2